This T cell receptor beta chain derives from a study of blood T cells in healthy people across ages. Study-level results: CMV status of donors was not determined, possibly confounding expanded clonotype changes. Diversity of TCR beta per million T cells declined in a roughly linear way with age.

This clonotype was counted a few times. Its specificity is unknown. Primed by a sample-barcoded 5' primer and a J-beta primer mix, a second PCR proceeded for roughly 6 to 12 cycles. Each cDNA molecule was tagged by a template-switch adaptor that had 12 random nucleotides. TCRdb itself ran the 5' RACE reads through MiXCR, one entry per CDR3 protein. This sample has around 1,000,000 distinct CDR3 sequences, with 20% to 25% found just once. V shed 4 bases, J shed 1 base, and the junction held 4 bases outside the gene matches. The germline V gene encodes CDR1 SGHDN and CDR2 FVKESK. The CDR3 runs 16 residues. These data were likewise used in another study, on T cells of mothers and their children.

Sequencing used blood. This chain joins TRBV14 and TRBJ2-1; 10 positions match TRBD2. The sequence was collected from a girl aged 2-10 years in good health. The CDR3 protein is CASSRRTSGSYNEQFF. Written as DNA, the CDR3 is TGTGCCAGCAGCCGACGGACTAGCGGTTCCTACAATGAGCAGTTCTTC.